Following are 10 T cell receptor beta chains from one sample sequenced in a study of response to subunit inactivated influenza vaccine. TCRdb redid the calling of the RT-PCR reads with MiXCR, one entry per CDR3 protein. The sample gives hundreds of thousands of distinct CDR3 sequences, 15% to 19% of which show up once; around 10% is in the top ten. Specimen: PBMCs from blood, collected 11 to 12 days after vaccination. All receptors derive from a man over 45 who received an inactivated influenza vaccine.

This clonotype was seen a few times. The chain recombines TRBV28 with TRBJ1-4, with D tentatively TRBD1 (5 bases). The V end lost 2 bases, the J end lost 8 bases, and 15 bases lay between the germline ends. Germline V gene sequence: CDR1 MDHEN, CDR2 SYDVKM. The CDR3 has 15 amino acids. CDR3 nucleotides: TGTGCCAGCAGTTTACCCGGGGGGGGTAACGAAAAACTGTTTTTT. Amino acid sequence: CASSLPGGGNEKLFF.

This clonotype was seen only a few times. J is TRBJ2-1 and V is TRBV5-5; TRBD2 agrees at 13 bases. Germline-derived CDR1 and CDR2 are SGHKS and YYEKEE (reference sequence). Trimming cost V 2 bases and J 6 bases; bases outside gene matches: 2. The CDR3 contains 15 residues. CDR3 nucleotides: TGTGCCAGCAGCTTCGGGACTAGCGGGATCAATGAGCAGTTCTTC. Translation: CASSFGTSGINEQFF.

In its sample, this clonotype was seen a few times. The CDR3 nucleotides are TGCGCCAGCAGCTTTCGTGTCGACACCGGGGAGCTGTTTTTT. Its translation is CASSFRVDTGELFF. The chain joins TRBV5-1 to TRBJ2-2; D is unclear. V was cut by 2 bases and J by 3 bases, with 8 bases left in between. Germline CDR1 reads SGHRS; CDR2 reads YFSETQ. The CDR3 runs to 14 residues. The full variable domain, with the rest looked up from reference TRBV5-1 and TRBJ2-2, is KAGVTQTPRYLIKTRGQQVTLSCSPISGHRSVSWYQQTPGQGLQFLFEYFSETQRNKGNFPGRFSGRQFSNSRSEMNVSTLELGDSALYLCASSFRVDTGELFFGEGSRLTVL.

DNA of the CDR3: TGTGCCAGCAGCCTTCGGGGGGGCAGTGACAAAAACATTCAGTACTTC. Protein: CASSLRGGSDKNIQYF. This chain joins TRBV4-2 and TRBJ2-4; 8 bases fit TRBD2. Germline assignment: CDR1 LGHNA and CDR2 YNFKEQ. The junction had 8 bases not matched to a gene; V was cut back by 4 bases and J by 3 bases. The CDR3 runs 16 residues.

The chain joins TRBV4-2 to TRBJ2-1; 8 bases are shared with TRBD2. Germline V gene lookup returns CDR1 LGHNA and CDR2 YNFKEQ. The CDR3 extends over 16 amino acids. The J segment lost 7 bases and the V segment lost 4 bases, leaving 12 bases of the junction unmatched. CDR3 sequence reads: CASSPLGAGGKNEQFF. CDR3 DNA: TGTGCCAGCAGCCCCTTGGGGGCGGGGGGTAAGAATGAGCAGTTCTTC.

V is TRBV10-1 and J is TRBJ2-3; 13 bases agree with TRBD2. CDR1 WNHNN and CDR2 SYGVQD come from the germline V gene (reference sequence). The V segment lost 4 bases and the J segment 2 bases; nucleotides outside the gene matches: 3. The CDR3 totals 16 residues. The CDR3 DNA sequence: TGCGCCAGCAGTGGGGGACTAGCGGGGAACACAGATACGCAGTATTTT. It codes for CASSGGLAGNTDTQYF.

This clonotype came up a few times. The chain has TRBV7-8 and TRBJ2-1; tentative D call: TRBD1 (6 bases). The germline CDR1 and CDR2 sequences are SGHVS and FQNEAQ. The CDR3 runs 16 residues. V was pared by 2 bases and J by 0 bases, with 11 bases between. In DNA, the CDR3 is TGTGCCAGCAGCTTATTAGGGGGACCCTCCTACAATGAGCAGTTCTTC. Amino acid sequence: CASSLLGGPSYNEQFF.

At least ten counts were recorded for this clonotype. This CDR3 is CASSSLGGPAAQYF. The CDR3 nucleotides read TGTGCCAGCTCCTCCCTGGGGGGTCCTGCCGCGCAGTATTTT. This rearrangement joins TRBV28 to TRBJ2-3; TRBD2 might be the D (6 bases). The CDR3 extends over 14 amino acids. The V and J ends lost 8 bases and 10 bases respectively, with 22 bases between them. Germline assignment: CDR1 MDHEN and CDR2 SYDVKM.

V gene TRBV27 combines with J gene TRBJ1-1, with a possible D match to TRBD1 (6 bases). This CDR3 region has 13 residues. CDR1 MNHEY and CDR2 SMNVEV come from the germline V gene (reference sequence). The ends were cut back, 2 bases at V and 6 bases at J, with 10 bases in the middle. The CDR3 here is CASSLSGGSEAFF. The CDR3 coding sequence is TGTGCCAGCAGTTTAAGCGGGGGCTCTGAAGCTTTCTTT.

This clonotype was seen more than once but under ten times. This chain joins TRBV12-3 or TRBV12-4 and TRBJ2-3; 9 nucleotides line up with TRBD2. The CDR3 is made up of 18 amino acids. Losses at the gene ends were 4 bases for V and 2 bases for J; bases not matched to a gene: 13. The CDR3 DNA sequence: TGTGCCAGCAGTTCGGGCATCCGACTAGCGGCAGACACAGATACGCAGTATTTT. Encoded protein: CASSSGIRLAADTDTQYF.